The TCR beta chain under discussion was sequenced for a study of OX40 agonist ivuxolimab in advanced cancers. Study-wide context: At 0.01 to 10 mg/kg, ivuxolimab was administered intravenously to patients every 2 weeks. The study, taken as a whole, reports: Dose levels from 0.1 to 3.0 mg/kg saw CD4+ and CD8+ blood T cells expand clonally by week 6.

For this clone: What it binds is unknown.

Using immunoSEQ multiplex PCR, the repertoire was profiled, and TCRdb retains in-frame clones only, with some absent. Here the sample spans around 72,000 clones, 75% to 90% being singletons. The CDR3 extends over 18 amino acids. The germline CDR1 and CDR2 sequences are SGDLS and YYNGEE. Trimming left V 0 bases short and J 2 bases short, with 17 bases between. This sequence was found in an adult with an advanced solid tumor such as melanoma, head and neck, liver or kidney cancer. This material consisted of CD4+ or CD8+ T cells sorted from blood, taken in a trial of the OX40 agonist ivuxolimab. The V gene is TRBV9, the J gene TRBJ1-4, with D tentatively TRBD1 (5 bases). The CDR3 DNA is TGTGCCAGCAGCGTAGGGGGGTCTTGGGATGCGACTAATGAAAAACTGTTTTTT. It translates to CASSVGGSWDATNEKLFF.